The 20 T cell receptor beta chains below were found in one sample sequenced in a study of cytomegalovirus exposure and HLA in healthy donors. Vbeta (60) and Jbeta (13) primers were used in the PCR. Some clones are missing from TCRdb's copy, which holds only in-frame ones; the method was immunoSEQ multiplex PCR. The sample contains more than 20,000 clones, approximately 75% of which appear only once. Sequences were obtained from PBMCs. These receptor sequences come from a male donor in good health and CMV-seronegative.

V and J are TRBV27 and TRBJ2-7; 9 bases are a match to TRBD1. Unmatched junction bases numbered 6, after V lost 0 bases and J lost 3 bases. This CDR3 has 16 amino acids. CDR1 is MNHEY, CDR2 SMNVEV, per germline (reference sequence). CDR3 DNA: TGTGCCAGCAGTTTATCGGGGACAGGGAGATTCTACGAGCAGTACTTC. This sequence encodes CASSLSGTGRFYEQYF.

This chain uses TRBV2 with TRBJ1-2, with D perhaps matching TRBD1 (5 bases). Between the trimmed V and J ends, which lost 4 bases and 8 bases, there was a span of 14 bases. The germline gives CDR1 SNHLY, CDR2 FYNNEI. The CDR3 totals 13 residues. CDR3 residues: CASSVQEPVGYTF. CDR3 DNA sequence: TGTGCCAGCAGTGTACAGGAACCGGTCGGCTACACCTTC.

This chain connects TRBV11-2 to TRBJ2-5, with D perhaps TRBD1 (6 bases). This CDR3 spans 16 amino acids. V was trimmed by 5 bases and J by 2 bases, leaving 18 bases between them. Germline lookup yields CDR1 SGHAT and CDR2 FQNNGV. CDR3 residues: CASSPRQVPWQETQYF. Here the CDR3 DNA reads TGTGCCAGCAGCCCCAGACAGGTTCCCTGGCAAGAGACCCAGTACTTC. Looking up the rest from reference TRBV11-2 and TRBJ2-5 gives the full variable domain: EAGVAQSPRYKIIEKRQSVAFWCNPISGHATLYWYQQILGQGPKLLIQFQNNGVVDDSQLPKDRFSAERLKGVDSTLKIQPAKLEDSAVYLCASSPRQVPWQETQYFGPGTRLLVL.

V gene TRBV30 combines with J gene TRBJ2-7, with 7 bases matching TRBD2. The CDR3 sequence is 16 residues long. V shed 3 bases, J shed 2 bases, and the junction held 13 bases outside the gene matches. Germline V CDR1 and CDR2: GTSNPN, SVGIG (reference sequence). CDR3 in DNA: TGTGCCTGGAGCCCCGGGGAGCGGGGAAGGCCCTACGAGCAGTACTTC. Its translation: CAWSPGERGRPYEQYF.

This clone has only a few counts. The chain carries TRBV5-4 and TRBJ2-7; 11 positions agree with TRBD1. The CDR3 spans 14 residues. Germline assignment: CDR1 SGHNT and CDR2 YYREEE (reference sequence). The ends lost 3 bases at V and 4 bases at J; junction bases unmatched: 3. CDR3 bases: TGTGCCAGCAGCTCGGACAGGGGGCTGTACGAGCAGTACTTC. It codes for CASSSDRGLYEQYF.

In DNA form, the CDR3 reads TGTGCCTGGAGCGGGAGCACTACTAGCTCCTACGAGCAGTACTTC. It translates to CAWSGSTTSSYEQYF. The rearrangement uses TRBV30 and TRBJ2-7, with a weak D call TRBD2 (6 bases). Trimming took 3 bases from V and 0 from J, leaving 15 bases between them. The CDR3 spans 15 residues. Germline assignment: CDR1 GTSNPN and CDR2 SVGIG (reference sequence).

This rearrangement joins TRBV28 to TRBJ1-5, with D unresolved. Trimming removed 3 bases from V and 5 bases from J, with 8 bases in between. Germline V gene lookup returns CDR1 MDHEN and CDR2 SYDVKM. CDR3 size: 13 residues. CDR3 amino acids: CASSFPPDQPQHF. In nucleotides, the CDR3 is TGTGCCAGCAGTTTTCCCCCGGATCAGCCCCAGCATTTT. The entire variable domain, with the rest obtained from reference TRBV28 and TRBJ1-5, is as follows: DVKVTQSSRYLVKRTGEKVFLECVQDMDHENMFWYRQDPGLGLRLIYFSYDVKMKEKGDIPEGYSVSREKKERFSLILESASTNQTSMYLCASSFPPDQPQHFGDGTRLSIL.

This chain connects TRBV5-1 to TRBJ2-5, with TRBD1 as a possible D gene (6 bases). TRBJ2-7 matches the DNA end more closely, so the J call is doubtful. There are 14 residues in the CDR3. Per the germline V gene, CDR1 is SGHRS and CDR2 is YFSETQ. CDR3: CASSLEGGIYEQYF. CDR3 nucleotides: TGCGCCAGCAGCTTGGAAGGGGGTATCTACGAGCAGTACTTC.

For the CDR3, the DNA is TGCGCCAGCAGCCCCGGACTAGCGGGTACTCTGAGCGAGCAGTACTTC. Its protein product is CASSPGLAGTLSEQYF. J is TRBJ2-7 and V is TRBV5-1; 11 bases are a match to TRBD2. After removal of 4 bases from V and 6 bases from J, the junction contained 12 bases not matched to a gene. This CDR3 spans 16 amino acids. CDR1 is SGHRS, CDR2 YFSETQ, per germline.

Notes on this clone: Compared with germline, one end of the junction differs, possibly owing to a read error. The rearrangement uses TRBV6-6 and TRBJ2-2; D may be TRBD1 (6 bases). CDR1 and CDR2 from the germline V gene are MNHNY and SVGAGI (reference sequence). The CDR3 is 14 residues long. CDR3 sequence reads: CASSPGQNTGELLF. CDR3 nucleotides: TGTGCCAGCAGTCCGGGACAAAACACCGGGGAGCTGCTTTTT.

The rearrangement links TRBV11-2 to TRBJ2-1; TRBD1 aligns across 8 bases. The CDR3 has 15 residues. Germline lookup yields CDR1 SGHAT and CDR2 FQNNGV. J was trimmed by 6 bases and V by 1 base; bases with no gene match: 5. The CDR3 bases are TGTGCCAGCAGCTTAGCCAGGGGGCCCCGCAATGAGCAGTTCTTC. It encodes CASSLARGPRNEQFF. Full variable domain (remainder filled in from reference TRBV11-2 and TRBJ2-1): EAGVAQSPRYKIIEKRQSVAFWCNPISGHATLYWYQQILGQGPKLLIQFQNNGVVDDSQLPKDRFSAERLKGVDSTLKIQPAKLEDSAVYLCASSLARGPRNEQFFGPGTRLTVL.

The chain carries TRBV9 and TRBJ2-2, with a tentative D call TRBD1 (6 bases). CDR3 length: 16 residues. V was clipped by 3 bases and J by 4 bases, with 16 bases between them. The germline CDR1 and CDR2 sequences are SGDLS and YYNGEE. The CDR3 DNA follows: TGTGCCAGCAGCGCGAAGCCGGGACACAGCACCGGGGAGCTGTTTTTT. Translating gives CASSAKPGHSTGELFF. Combining the CDR3 with reference TRBV9 and TRBJ2-2 gives the whole variable domain DSGVTQTPKHLITATGQRVTLRCSPRSGDLSVYWYQQSLDQGLQFLIQYYNGEERAKGNILERFSAQQFPDLHSELNLSSLELGDSALYFCASSAKPGHSTGELFFGEGSRLTVL.

This sequence joins TRBV2 and TRBJ1-6; TRBD1 is a possible D gene (5 bases). The germline V gene encodes CDR1 SNHLY and CDR2 FYNNEI. V lost 6 bases and J lost 7, with 16 bases in between. The CDR3 runs to 15 residues. For the CDR3, the DNA is TGTGCCAGCAGCCCAGCCGGGGGGGAGAATTCACCCCTCCACTTT. Protein product: CASSPAGGENSPLHF.

This clone has just one count. The rearrangement uses TRBV7-9 and TRBJ2-5, with 7 bases matching TRBD2. CDR1 and CDR2 (germline): SEHNR, FQNEAQ (reference sequence). Trimming removed 0 bases from V and 3 bases from J; junction bases left unmatched: 7. The CDR3 has 16 residues. The chain's CDR3 is CASSLALTSTKETQYF. CDR3 DNA: TGTGCCAGCAGCTTAGCCCTGACTAGCACAAAAGAGACCCAGTACTTC.

This chain connects TRBV7-8 to TRBJ2-3; 10 bases fit TRBD2. This CDR3 comprises 17 residues. V shed 5 bases and J 4 bases; nucleotides not matched to a gene: 12. CDR1 is SGHVS and CDR2 is FQNEAQ in the germline V gene. The CDR3 DNA follows: TGTGCCAGCAGCCCCTTAGGGCTAGCGGGGGCCCCAGATACGCAGTATTTT. Its translation: CASSPLGLAGAPDTQYF.

The chain has TRBV5-1 and TRBJ2-3, with 11 positions matching TRBD2. CDR3 length: 16 amino acids. Trimming removed 4 bases from V and 4 bases from J; junction bases left unmatched: 8. The germline V gene encodes CDR1 SGHRS and CDR2 YFSETQ. The CDR3 sequence is CASSPGTSGGSDTQYF. The CDR3 bases are TGCGCCAGCAGCCCGGGTACTAGCGGGGGCTCAGATACGCAGTATTTT.

In this sample, this clone turned up a few times. The V call is TRBV29-1, the J call TRBJ2-7; a weak D match, TRBD1 (6 bases). Germline loops: CDR1 SQVTM, CDR2 ANQGSEA. The CDR3 is made up of 12 amino acids. V was pared by 6 bases and J by 0 bases, with 9 bases between. CDR3 sequence (DNA): TGCAGCGTAAGGACAGCCTCCTACGAGCAGTACTTC. Translated: CSVRTASYEQYF.

The chain employs TRBV6-5 and TRBJ2-5, with D perhaps matching TRBD2 (6 bases). Trimming shortened V by 0 bases and J by 5 bases, and 13 bases separated the two germline ends. Germline V gene sequence: CDR1 MNHEY, CDR2 SVGAGI. CDR3 length: 15 residues. The CDR3 here is CASSYSASARETQYF. CDR3 in DNA: TGTGCCAGCAGTTACTCGGCTAGCGCGCGTGAGACCCAGTACTTC.

In its sample, this clone was seen once. This chain joins TRBV2 and TRBJ2-4, with TRBD1 identical over 8 bases. This CDR3 is built from 14 residues. Germline V gene sequence: CDR1 SNHLY, CDR2 FYNNEI. J lost 8 bases, V lost 4 bases, and 7 bases had no gene match. The CDR3 protein is CASSGPLQGDIQYF. For the CDR3, the DNA is TGTGCCAGCAGTGGGCCTTTACAGGGGGACATTCAGTACTTC.

This clone was seen only a few times. The chain uses TRBV5-1 and TRBJ2-2, with 8 bases lining up with TRBD2. With 1 base clipped from V and 8 bases from J, the junction kept 4 bases outside the gene matches. Germline CDR1 reads SGHRS; CDR2 reads YFSETQ. The CDR3 sequence is 14 residues long. This CDR3 is CASSLSAGVGELFF. The CDR3 DNA sequence: TGCGCCAGCAGCTTGTCAGCGGGAGTTGGGGAGCTGTTTTTT.